Each of the 19 T cell receptor beta chains below was sequenced from the same sample in a study of blood T cell repertoires in COVID-19. Assay: immunoSEQ multiplex PCR; the TCRdb copy retains only in-frame clones and omits some. This table has 77,000 or so clones, about 83% appearing once. Sample: peripheral blood. Receptor source: a man younger than 40 with COVID-19, enrolled during active disease.

This sequence joins TRBV19 and TRBJ2-3, with 8 bases identical to TRBD2. After removal of 6 bases from V and 1 base from J, the junction contained 3 bases not matched to a gene. This CDR3 contains 14 residues. Germline lookup yields CDR1 LNHDA and CDR2 SQIVND (reference sequence). The CDR3 sequence is CASSTSGRTDTQYF. The CDR3 DNA is TGTGCCAGTAGCACTAGCGGACGCACAGATACGCAGTATTTT.

The chain employs TRBV30 and TRBJ1-1; no reliable D call. V was cut by 5 bases and J by 2 bases, with 12 bases left in between. The V gene's germline CDR1 is GTSNPN and CDR2 SVGIG (reference sequence). This CDR3 has 13 residues. In DNA, the CDR3 is TGTGCCTGGGCTTCGCTGGCCAACACTGAAGCTTTCTTT. Protein sequence: CAWASLANTEAFF.

This chain joins TRBV10-3 and TRBJ2-1; 8 positions match TRBD2. The germline V gene has CDR1 ENHRY and CDR2 SYGVKD. V was pared by 0 bases and J by 4 bases, with 14 bases of the junction left unmatched. This CDR3 has 19 amino acids. Here the CDR3 DNA reads TGTGCCATCAGTGAGTCGCGGGGCCTGAGCGGGAGAGTATACAATGAGCAGTTCTTC. This translates into CAISESRGLSGRVYNEQFF.

The V call is TRBV7-9, the J call TRBJ1-1, with TRBD1 matching over 7 bases. J was trimmed by 5 bases and V by 5 bases; bases with no gene match: 11. Germline V gene sequence: CDR1 SEHNR, CDR2 FQNEAQ (reference sequence). The CDR3 consists of 15 residues. The CDR3 sequence is CASSPPRQGWTEAFF. The CDR3 bases are TGTGCCAGCAGCCCCCCGCGACAGGGATGGACTGAAGCTTTCTTT.

The rearrangement links TRBV28 to TRBJ1-6; TRBD1 is a possible D gene (6 bases). Per the germline V gene, CDR1 is MDHEN and CDR2 is SYDVKM. CDR3 size: 14 residues. V was clipped by 6 bases and J by 12 bases, with 18 bases between them. CDR3 nucleotide sequence: TGTGCCAGCAGCCCACATGGTGGGGGCTTACCCCTCCACTTT. Its translation is CASSPHGGGLPLHF.

The rearrangement links TRBV30 to TRBJ1-1, with a weak D call TRBD1 (5 bases). Between the trimmed V and J ends, which lost 4 bases and 4 bases, there was a span of 13 bases. Germline assignment: CDR1 GTSNPN and CDR2 SVGIG (reference sequence). CDR3 size: 13 residues. The CDR3 DNA is TGTGCCTGGACGGAGTGGAGGGGCACTGAAGCTTTCTTT. Protein product: CAWTEWRGTEAFF.

V is TRBV28 and J is TRBJ1-1; 7 bases map to TRBD1. Germline-derived CDR1 and CDR2 are MDHEN and SYDVKM. Unmatched junction bases numbered 7, after V lost 2 bases and J lost 4 bases. CDR3 length: 15 residues. The CDR3 DNA reads as TGTGCCAGCAGTTTAGAGACAGGGTTGGGCACTGAAGCTTTCTTT. Translation: CASSLETGLGTEAFF.

This chain connects TRBV25-1 to TRBJ1-2; D is uncertain. V dropped 3 bases and J dropped 4 bases, with 6 bases sitting between them. CDR3 length: 12 residues. Germline CDR1 reads MGHDK; CDR2 reads SYGVNS. The CDR3 bases are TGTGCCAGCAGTGACCCCATCTATGGCTACACCTTC. Translating it yields CASSDPIYGYTF.

Only a few counts were recorded for this clone. The chain has TRBV19 and TRBJ1-2; perhaps TRBD1 as D (6 bases). The CDR3 is 16 residues long. V lost 5 bases and J lost 0, with 16 bases in between. From germline, CDR1 is LNHDA and CDR2 SQIVND (reference sequence). In DNA, the CDR3 is TGTGCCAGTAGTCGAAATAGGGACACGTCTAACTATGGCTACACCTTC. Translation: CASSRNRDTSNYGYTF.

V usage is TRBV19 and J usage is TRBJ2-1; 7 nucleotides match TRBD2. Per germline, CDR1 LNHDA and CDR2 SQIVND (reference sequence). There are 13 residues in the CDR3. Trimming at V came to 5 bases and at J to 9 bases, leaving 7 bases not matched to a gene. The CDR3 region is CASSVTSRVEQFF. CDR3 coding DNA: TGTGCCAGTAGTGTGACTAGCAGGGTTGAGCAGTTCTTC. Supplemented by reference TRBV19 and TRBJ2-1, the full variable domain reads DGGITQSPKYLFRKEGQNVTLSCEQNLNHDAMYWYRQDPGQGLRLIYYSQIVNDFQKGDIAEGYSVSREKKESFPLTVTSAQKNPTAFYLCASSVTSRVEQFFGPGTRLTVL.

The DNA for the CDR3 is TGTGCCAGCAGCTCCAATCGGGATATTAACACTGAAGCTTTCTTT. Translation gives CASSSNRDINTEAFF. The genes are TRBV7-9 and TRBJ1-1; D uncertain. CDR3 size: 15 residues. Germline assignment: CDR1 SEHNR and CDR2 FQNEAQ (reference sequence). Trimming took off 4 bases at V and 2 bases at J, with 14 bases between the two ends.

This clone showed up just a few times. The V gene is TRBV5-6, the J gene TRBJ2-1, with D perhaps TRBD1 (5 bases). Germline V CDR1 and CDR2: SGHDT, YYEEEE. Trimming shortened V by 1 base and J by 3 bases, and 17 bases separated the two germline ends. There are 17 residues in the CDR3. For the CDR3, the DNA is TGTGCCAGCAGCTTGCAGGGCCAAACCCCACGCTACAATGAGCAGTTCTTC. It yields the protein CASSLQGQTPRYNEQFF.

The chain links TRBV18 to TRBJ2-1, with TRBD2 identical over 7 bases. Germline V gene lookup returns CDR1 KGHSH and CDR2 LQKENI. V dropped 2 bases and J dropped 6; count of bases not matched to a gene: 13. CDR3 length: 17 residues. The CDR3 spells CASSPKLGGSGRNEQFF. CDR3 DNA sequence: TGTGCCAGCTCACCAAAGCTGGGCGGGAGCGGGCGCAATGAGCAGTTCTTC.

This sequence joins TRBV20-1 and TRBJ1-6; the D gene is possibly TRBD1 (5 bases). V lost 3 bases, J lost 5 bases, and 11 bases lay in between. Germline V gene lookup returns CDR1 DFQATT and CDR2 SNEGSKA (reference sequence). The CDR3 length is 14 residues. The CDR3 loop reads CSASKDTHNSPLHF. The DNA for the CDR3 is TGCAGTGCTAGTAAGGACACTCATAATTCACCCCTCCACTTT.

The chain links TRBV30 to TRBJ1-6; 10 bases match TRBD1. The CDR3 runs to 18 residues. The V gene's germline CDR1 is GTSNPN and CDR2 SVGIG (reference sequence). Unmatched junction bases numbered 6, after V lost 1 base and J lost 0 bases. The CDR3 DNA is TGTGCCTGGAGTGGAGGGACAGGGGCTAGCTCCTATAATTCACCCCTCCACTTT. It encodes CAWSGGTGASSYNSPLHF.

J is TRBJ1-2 and V is TRBV3-1 (or the pseudogene TRBV3-2); TRBD1 matches at 7 bases. This CDR3 is 15 amino acids long. Germline CDR1 and CDR2: LGHDT and YNNKEL (reference sequence). V lost 8 bases to trimming and J lost 2 bases; unmatched junction nucleotides: 11. This CDR3 is CASAEGGLGNYGYTF. The CDR3 DNA follows: TGTGCCAGCGCAGAAGGGGGCCTCGGAAACTATGGCTACACCTTC.

The CDR3 loop is CASSLDQGRDGYTF. The DNA for the CDR3 is TGTGCCAGCAGCTTAGACCAGGGGAGAGATGGCTACACCTTC. The chain links TRBV7-9 to TRBJ1-2; weak D call: TRBD1 (6 bases). The CDR3 has 14 residues. Looked up from germline, CDR1 is SEHNR and CDR2 is FQNEAQ (reference sequence). V shed 1 base and J shed 6 bases, with 12 bases lying between them.

The genes are TRBV2 and TRBJ2-1, with TRBD2 identical over 13 bases. V shed 6 bases, J shed 0 bases, and the junction held 5 bases outside the gene matches. CDR1 is SNHLY, CDR2 FYNNEI, per germline. The CDR3 loop spans 17 amino acids. In DNA form, the CDR3 reads TGTGCCAGCAGGTGGACTAGCGGGGGTAGCTCCTACAATGAGCAGTTCTTC. The encoded protein is CASRWTSGGSSYNEQFF.

The gene calls are TRBV15 and TRBJ1-2; tentatively, D is TRBD1 (6 bases). Deletions cut 4 bases from V and 5 bases from J, with 17 bases between. This CDR3 is 15 amino acids long. Germline V gives CDR1 LNHNV, CDR2 YYDKDF (reference sequence). The CDR3 region is CATSNSLDRAYGYTF. The CDR3 DNA reads TGTGCCACCAGCAATAGTCTGGACAGAGCTTATGGCTACACCTTC.